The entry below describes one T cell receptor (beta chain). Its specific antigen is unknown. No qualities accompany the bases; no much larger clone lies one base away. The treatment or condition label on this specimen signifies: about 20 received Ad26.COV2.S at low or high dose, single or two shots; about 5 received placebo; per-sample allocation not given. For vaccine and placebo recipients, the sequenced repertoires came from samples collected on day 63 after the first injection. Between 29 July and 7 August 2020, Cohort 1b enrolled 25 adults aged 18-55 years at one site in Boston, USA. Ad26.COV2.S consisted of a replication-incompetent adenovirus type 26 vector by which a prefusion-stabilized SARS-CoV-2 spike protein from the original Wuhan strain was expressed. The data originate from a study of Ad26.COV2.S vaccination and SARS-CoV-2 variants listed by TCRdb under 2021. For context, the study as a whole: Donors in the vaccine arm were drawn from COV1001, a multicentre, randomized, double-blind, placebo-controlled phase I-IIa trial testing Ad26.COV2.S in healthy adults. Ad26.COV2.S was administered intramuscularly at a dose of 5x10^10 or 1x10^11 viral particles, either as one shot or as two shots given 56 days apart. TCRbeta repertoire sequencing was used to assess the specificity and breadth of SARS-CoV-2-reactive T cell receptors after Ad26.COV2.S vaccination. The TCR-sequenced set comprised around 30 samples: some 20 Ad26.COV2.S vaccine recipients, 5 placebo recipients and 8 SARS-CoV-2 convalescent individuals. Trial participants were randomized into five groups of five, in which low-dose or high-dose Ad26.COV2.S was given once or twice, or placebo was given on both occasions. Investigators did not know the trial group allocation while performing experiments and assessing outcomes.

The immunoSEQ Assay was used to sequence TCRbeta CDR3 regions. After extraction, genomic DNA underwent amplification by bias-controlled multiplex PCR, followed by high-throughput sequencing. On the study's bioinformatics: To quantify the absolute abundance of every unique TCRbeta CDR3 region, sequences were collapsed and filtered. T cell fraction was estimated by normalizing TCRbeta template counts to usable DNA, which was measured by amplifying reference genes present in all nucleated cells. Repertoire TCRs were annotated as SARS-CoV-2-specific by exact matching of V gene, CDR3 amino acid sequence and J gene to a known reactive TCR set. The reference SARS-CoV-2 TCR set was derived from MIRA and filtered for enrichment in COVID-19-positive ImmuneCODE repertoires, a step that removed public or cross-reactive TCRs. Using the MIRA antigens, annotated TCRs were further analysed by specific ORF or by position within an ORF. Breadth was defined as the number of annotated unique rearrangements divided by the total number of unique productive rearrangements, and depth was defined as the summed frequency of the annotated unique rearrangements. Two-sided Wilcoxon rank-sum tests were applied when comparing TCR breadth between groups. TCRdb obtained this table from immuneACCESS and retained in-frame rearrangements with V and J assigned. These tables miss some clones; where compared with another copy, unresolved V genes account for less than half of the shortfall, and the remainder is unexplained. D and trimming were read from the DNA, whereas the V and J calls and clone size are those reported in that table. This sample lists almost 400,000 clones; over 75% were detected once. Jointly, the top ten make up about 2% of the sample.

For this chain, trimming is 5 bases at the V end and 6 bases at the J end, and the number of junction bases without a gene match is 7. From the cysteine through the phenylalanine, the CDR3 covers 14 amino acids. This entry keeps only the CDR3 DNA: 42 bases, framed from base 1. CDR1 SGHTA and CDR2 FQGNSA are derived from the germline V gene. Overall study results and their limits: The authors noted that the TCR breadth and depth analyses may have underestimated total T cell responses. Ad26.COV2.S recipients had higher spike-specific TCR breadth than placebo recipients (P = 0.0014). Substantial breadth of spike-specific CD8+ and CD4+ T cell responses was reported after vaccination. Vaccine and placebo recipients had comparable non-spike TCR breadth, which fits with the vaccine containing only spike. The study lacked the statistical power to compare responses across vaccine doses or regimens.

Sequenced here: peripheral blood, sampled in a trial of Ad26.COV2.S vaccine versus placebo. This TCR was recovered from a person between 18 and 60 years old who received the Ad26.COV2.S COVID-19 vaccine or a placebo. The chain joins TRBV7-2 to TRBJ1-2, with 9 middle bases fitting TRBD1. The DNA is TGTGCCAGCAGCCAACCACAGGGGGCTAATGGCTACACCTTC. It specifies CASSQPQGANGYTF.